This note documents a single T cell receptor beta chain sequence. Its antigen is still unknown. The data derive from a study of cytomegalovirus exposure and HLA in healthy donors. The study's findings and limits: The majority of TCR sequences were rare, yet some public TCRs appeared in many donors. It was confirmed in vitro that a few of the CMV-associated chains were specific for CMV antigens.

Sequencing used immunoSEQ multiplex PCR; TCRdb keeps in-frame clones, though not all of them. The table has about 70,000 clones, roughly 92% seen once. This CDR3 is built from 15 residues. Trimming removed 4 bases at V and 5 bases at J, with 16 bases between. Germline V lookup: CDR1 SGHRS, CDR2 YFSETQ. The sequence derives from a woman aged 18-29 years in good health and CMV-seropositive. The chain carries TRBV5-1 and TRBJ1-5; D unresolved. Sequencing used PBMCs. This CDR3 is CASSNGPAPDQPQHF. DNA for the CDR3: TGCGCCAGCAGCAATGGCCCCGCACCCGATCAGCCCCAGCATTTT.